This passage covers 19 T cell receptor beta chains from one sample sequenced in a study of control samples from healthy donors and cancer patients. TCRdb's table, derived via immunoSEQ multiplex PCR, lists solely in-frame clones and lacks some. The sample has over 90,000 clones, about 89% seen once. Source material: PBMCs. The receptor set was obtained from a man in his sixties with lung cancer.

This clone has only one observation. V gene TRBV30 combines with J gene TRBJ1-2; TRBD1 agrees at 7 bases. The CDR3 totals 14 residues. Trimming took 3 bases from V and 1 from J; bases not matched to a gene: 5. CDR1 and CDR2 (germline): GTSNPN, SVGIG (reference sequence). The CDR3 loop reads CAWRTGIGNYGYTF. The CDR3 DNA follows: TGTGCCTGGAGGACAGGGATCGGTAACTATGGCTACACCTTC.

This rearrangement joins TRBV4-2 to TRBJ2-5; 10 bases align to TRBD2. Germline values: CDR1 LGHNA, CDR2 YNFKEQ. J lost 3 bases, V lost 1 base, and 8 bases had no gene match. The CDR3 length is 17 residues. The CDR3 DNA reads TGTGCCAGCAGCCAAGCGCAAGGGCTAGCGGGAGAAGAGACCCAGTACTTC. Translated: CASSQAQGLAGEETQYF.

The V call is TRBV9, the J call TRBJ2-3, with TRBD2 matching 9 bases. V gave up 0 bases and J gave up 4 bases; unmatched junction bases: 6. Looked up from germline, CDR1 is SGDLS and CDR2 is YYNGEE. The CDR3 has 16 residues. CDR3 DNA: TGTGCCAGCAGCGTAGGATTTACTAGCGGGTCAGATACGCAGTATTTT. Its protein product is CASSVGFTSGSDTQYF.

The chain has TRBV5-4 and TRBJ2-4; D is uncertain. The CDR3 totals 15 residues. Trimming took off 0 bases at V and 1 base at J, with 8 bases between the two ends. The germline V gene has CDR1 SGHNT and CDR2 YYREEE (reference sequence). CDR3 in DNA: TGTGCCAGCAGCTTGGCGCAGTCGGCCAAAAACATTCAGTACTTC. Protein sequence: CASSLAQSAKNIQYF.

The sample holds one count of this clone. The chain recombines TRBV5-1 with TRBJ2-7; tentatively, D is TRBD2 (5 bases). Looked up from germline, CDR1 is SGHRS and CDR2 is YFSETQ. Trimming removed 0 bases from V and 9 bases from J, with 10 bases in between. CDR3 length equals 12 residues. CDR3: CASSLAGEGQYF. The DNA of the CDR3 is TGCGCCAGCAGCTTGGCCGGTGAGGGGCAGTACTTC.

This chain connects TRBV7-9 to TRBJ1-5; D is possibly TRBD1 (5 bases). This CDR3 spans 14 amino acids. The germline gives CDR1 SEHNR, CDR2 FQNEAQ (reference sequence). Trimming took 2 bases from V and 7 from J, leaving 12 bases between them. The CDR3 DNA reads TGTGCCAGCAGCTTATCAGGGCAGGGACAGCCCCAGCATTTT. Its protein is CASSLSGQGQPQHF.

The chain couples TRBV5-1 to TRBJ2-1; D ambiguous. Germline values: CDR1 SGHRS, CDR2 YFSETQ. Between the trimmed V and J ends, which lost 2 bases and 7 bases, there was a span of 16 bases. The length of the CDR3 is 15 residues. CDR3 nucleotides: TGCGCCAGCAGCTTCATAGAGGAGTTCTCGAATGAGCAGTTCTTC. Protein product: CASSFIEEFSNEQFF.

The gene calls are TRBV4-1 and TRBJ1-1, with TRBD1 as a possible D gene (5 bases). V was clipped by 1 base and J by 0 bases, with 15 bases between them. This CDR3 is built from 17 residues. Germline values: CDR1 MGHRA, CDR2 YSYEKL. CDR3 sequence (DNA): TGCGCCAGCAGCCAAGCGAGGGGAGGCACGATGAACACTGAAGCTTTCTTT. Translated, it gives CASSQARGGTMNTEAFF.

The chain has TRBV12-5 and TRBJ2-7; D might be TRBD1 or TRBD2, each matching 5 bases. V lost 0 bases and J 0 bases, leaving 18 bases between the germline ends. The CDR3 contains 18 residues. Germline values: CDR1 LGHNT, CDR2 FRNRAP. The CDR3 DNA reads TGTGCTAGTGGTTTGGTACTAGACGGGACGCTCAGCTCCTACGAGCAGTACTTC. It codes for CASGLVLDGTLSSYEQYF. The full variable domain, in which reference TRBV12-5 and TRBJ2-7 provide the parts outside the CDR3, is DARVTQTPRHKVTEMGQEVTMRCQPILGHNTVFWYRQTMMQGLELLAYFRNRAPLDDSGMPKDRFSAEMPDATLATLKIQPSEPRDSAVYFCASGLVLDGTLSSYEQYFGPGTRLTVT.

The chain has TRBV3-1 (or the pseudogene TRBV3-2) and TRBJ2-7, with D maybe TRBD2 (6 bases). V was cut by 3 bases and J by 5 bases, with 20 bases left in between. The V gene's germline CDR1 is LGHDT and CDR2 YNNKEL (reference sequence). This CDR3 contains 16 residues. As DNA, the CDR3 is TGTGCCAGCAGCCAGGGACTGACAGTCAGGGTCAACGAGCAGTACGTC. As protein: CASSQGLTVRVNEQYV.

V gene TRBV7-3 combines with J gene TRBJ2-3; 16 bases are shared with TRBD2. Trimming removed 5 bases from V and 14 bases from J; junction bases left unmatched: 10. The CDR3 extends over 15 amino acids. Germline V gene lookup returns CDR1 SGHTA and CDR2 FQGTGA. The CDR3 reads CASSLTGTSGGARYF. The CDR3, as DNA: TGTGCCAGCAGCCTTACCGGGACTAGCGGGGGGGCCCGGTATTTT.

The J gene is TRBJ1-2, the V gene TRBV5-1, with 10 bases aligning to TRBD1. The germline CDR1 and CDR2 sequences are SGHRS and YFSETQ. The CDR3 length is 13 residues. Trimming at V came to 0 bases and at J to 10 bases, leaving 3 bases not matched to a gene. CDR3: CASSLAGTGVYTF. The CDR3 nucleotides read TGCGCCAGCAGCTTGGCCGGGACAGGGGTCTACACCTTC.

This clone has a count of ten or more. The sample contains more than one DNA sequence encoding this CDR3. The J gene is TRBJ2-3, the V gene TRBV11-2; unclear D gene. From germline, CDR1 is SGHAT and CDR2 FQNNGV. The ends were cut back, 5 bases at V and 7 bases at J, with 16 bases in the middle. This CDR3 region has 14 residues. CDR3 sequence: CASSTTLDAYTQYF. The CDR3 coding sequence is TGTGCCAGCAGCACTACATTAGACGCCTATACGCAGTATTTT.

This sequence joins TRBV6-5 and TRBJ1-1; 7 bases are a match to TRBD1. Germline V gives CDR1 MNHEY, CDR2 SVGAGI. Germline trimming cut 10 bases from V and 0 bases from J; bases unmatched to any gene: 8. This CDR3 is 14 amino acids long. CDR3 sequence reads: CATRQGAMNTEAFF. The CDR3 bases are TGTGCCACTAGACAGGGAGCGATGAACACTGAAGCTTTCTTT.

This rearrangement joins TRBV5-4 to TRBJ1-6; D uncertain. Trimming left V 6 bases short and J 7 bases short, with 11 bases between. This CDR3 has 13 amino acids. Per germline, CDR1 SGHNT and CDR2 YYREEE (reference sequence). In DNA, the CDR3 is TGTGCCAGCAAGATGACAAGGAATTCACCCCTCCACTTT. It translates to CASKMTRNSPLHF.

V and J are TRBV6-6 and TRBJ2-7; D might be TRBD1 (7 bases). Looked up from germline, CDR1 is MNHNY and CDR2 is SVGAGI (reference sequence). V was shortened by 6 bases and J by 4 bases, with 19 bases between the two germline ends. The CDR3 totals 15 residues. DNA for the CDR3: TGTGCCAGCAGCACGGGGGACAGTCGGATTTACGAGCAGTACGTC. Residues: CASSTGDSRIYEQYV.

The DNA of the CDR3 is TGCGCCAGCAGCCCATTCTCTGGAGCGGGCAACGCTGAAGCTTTCTTT. Encoded protein: CASSPFSGAGNAEAFF. This sequence joins TRBV5-1 and TRBJ1-1; D gene uncertain. This CDR3 is built from 16 residues. CDR1 SGHRS and CDR2 YFSETQ come from the germline V gene. V dropped 4 bases and J dropped 6 bases, with 22 bases sitting between them.

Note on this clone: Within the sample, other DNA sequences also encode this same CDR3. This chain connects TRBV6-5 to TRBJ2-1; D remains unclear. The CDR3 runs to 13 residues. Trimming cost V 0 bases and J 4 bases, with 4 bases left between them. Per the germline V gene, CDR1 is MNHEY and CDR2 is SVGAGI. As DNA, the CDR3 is TGTGCCAGCAGTTACTCTGAATACAATGAGCAGTTCTTC. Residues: CASSYSEYNEQFF.

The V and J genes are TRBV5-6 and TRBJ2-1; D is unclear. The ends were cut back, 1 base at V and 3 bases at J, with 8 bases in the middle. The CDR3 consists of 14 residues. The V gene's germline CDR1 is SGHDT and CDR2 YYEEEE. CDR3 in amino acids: CASSLRHGYNEQFF. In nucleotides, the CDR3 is TGTGCCAGCAGCTTGAGACATGGCTACAATGAGCAGTTCTTC.